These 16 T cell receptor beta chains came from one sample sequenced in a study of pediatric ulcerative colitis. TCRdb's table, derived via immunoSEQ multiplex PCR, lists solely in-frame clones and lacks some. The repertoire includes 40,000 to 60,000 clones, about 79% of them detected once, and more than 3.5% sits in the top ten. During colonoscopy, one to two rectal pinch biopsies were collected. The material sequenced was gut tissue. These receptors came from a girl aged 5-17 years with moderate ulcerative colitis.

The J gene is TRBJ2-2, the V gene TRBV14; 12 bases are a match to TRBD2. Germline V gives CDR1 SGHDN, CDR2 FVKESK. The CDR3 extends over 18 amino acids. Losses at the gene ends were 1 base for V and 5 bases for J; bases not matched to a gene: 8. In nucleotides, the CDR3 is TGTGCCAGCAGCCAAGGAAGTTTAGGACTAGCGGGAACCGGGGAGCTGTTTTTT. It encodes CASSQGSLGLAGTGELFF.

The CDR3 DNA sequence: TGTGCCAGCAATGAGGGGCTTTTTAATCCCCTCCACTTT. It codes for CASNEGLFNPLHF. The V call is TRBV7-3, the J call TRBJ1-6, with a weak D call TRBD1 (5 bases). The V gene lost 7 bases and the J gene lost 13 bases, with 17 bases spanning the gap. The CDR3 contains 13 residues. The germline V gene has CDR1 SGHTA and CDR2 FQGTGA.

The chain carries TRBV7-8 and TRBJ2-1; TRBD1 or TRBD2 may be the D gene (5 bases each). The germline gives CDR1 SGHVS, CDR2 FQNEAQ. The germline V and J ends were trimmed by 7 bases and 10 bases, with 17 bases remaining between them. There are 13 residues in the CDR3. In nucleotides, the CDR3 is TGTGCCAGCAACCCCCCGCAGGGACGGGAGCAGTTCTTC. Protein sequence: CASNPPQGREQFF.

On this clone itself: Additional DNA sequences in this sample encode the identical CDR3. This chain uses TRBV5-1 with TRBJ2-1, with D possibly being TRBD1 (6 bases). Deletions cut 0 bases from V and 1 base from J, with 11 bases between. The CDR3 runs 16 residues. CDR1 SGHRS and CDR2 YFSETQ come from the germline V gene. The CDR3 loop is CASSLGGGVSYNEQFF. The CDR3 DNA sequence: TGCGCCAGCAGCTTGGGAGGGGGAGTGTCCTACAATGAGCAGTTCTTC.

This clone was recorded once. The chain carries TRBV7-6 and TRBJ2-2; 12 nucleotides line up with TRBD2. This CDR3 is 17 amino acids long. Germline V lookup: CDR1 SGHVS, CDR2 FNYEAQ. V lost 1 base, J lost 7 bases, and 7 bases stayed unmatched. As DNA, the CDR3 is TGTGCCAGCAGCTTAGTGGCTAGCGGGGGGGCAAGCGGGGAGCTGTTTTTT. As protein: CASSLVASGGASGELFF.

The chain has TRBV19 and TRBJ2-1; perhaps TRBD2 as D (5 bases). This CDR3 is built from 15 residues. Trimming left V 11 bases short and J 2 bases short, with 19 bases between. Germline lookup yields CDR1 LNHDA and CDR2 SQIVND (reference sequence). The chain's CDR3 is CASQDYPITYNEQFF. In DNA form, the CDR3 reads TGTGCCTCCCAAGACTACCCCATCACCTACAATGAGCAGTTCTTC.

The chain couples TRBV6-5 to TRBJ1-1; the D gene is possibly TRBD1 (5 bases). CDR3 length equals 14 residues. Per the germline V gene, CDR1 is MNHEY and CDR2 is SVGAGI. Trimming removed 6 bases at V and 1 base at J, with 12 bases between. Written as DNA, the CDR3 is TGTGCCAGCAGCCAATTTAGGGGGAACACTGAAGCTTTCTTT. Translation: CASSQFRGNTEAFF.

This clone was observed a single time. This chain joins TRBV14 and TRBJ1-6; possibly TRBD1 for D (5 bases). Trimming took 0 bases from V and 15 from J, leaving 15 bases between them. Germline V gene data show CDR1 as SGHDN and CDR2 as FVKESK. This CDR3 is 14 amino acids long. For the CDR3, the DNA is TGTGCCAGCAGCCAAGATTCTACGGGGCGAAGCCTCCACTTT. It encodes CASSQDSTGRSLHF.

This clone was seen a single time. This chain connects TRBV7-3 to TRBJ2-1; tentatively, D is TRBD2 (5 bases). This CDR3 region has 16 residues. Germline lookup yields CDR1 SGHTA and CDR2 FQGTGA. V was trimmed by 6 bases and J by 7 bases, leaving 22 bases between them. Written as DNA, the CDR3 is TGTGCCAGCAGTTTACAACGGGGTTCAAATTTGAATGAGCAGTTCTTC. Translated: CASSLQRGSNLNEQFF.

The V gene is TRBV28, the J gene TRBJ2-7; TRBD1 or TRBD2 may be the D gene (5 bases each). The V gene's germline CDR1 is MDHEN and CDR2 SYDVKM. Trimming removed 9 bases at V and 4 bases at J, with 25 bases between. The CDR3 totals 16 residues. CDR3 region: CARTIQRGGPAYEQYF. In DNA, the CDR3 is TGTGCCAGGACAATCCAACGGGGCGGCCCCGCGTACGAGCAGTACTTC.

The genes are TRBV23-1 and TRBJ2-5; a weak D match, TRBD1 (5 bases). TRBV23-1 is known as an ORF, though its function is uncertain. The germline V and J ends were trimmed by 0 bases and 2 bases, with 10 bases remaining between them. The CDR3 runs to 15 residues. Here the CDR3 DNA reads TGCGCCAGCAGTCAATCCCGCGACAGTCAAGAGACCCAGTACTTC. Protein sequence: CASSQSRDSQETQYF.

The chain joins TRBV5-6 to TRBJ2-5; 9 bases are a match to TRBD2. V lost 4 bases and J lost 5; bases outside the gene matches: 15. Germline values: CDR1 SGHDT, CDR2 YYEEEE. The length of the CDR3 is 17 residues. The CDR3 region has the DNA TGTGCCAGCAGCCCCCGGGGGGCGGGGGGGCCGTGGGAGACCCAGTACTTC. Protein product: CASSPRGAGGPWETQYF. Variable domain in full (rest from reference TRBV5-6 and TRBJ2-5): DAGVTQSPTHLIKTRGQQVTLRCSPKSGHDTVSWYQQALGQGPQFIFQYYEEEERQRGNFPDRFSGHQFPNYSSELNVNALLLGDSALYLCASSPRGAGGPWETQYFGPGTRLLVL.

The CDR3 spells CASSLRGTVNTEAFF. For the CDR3, the DNA is TGTGCCAGCAGTCTAAGAGGGACGGTGAACACTGAAGCTTTCTTT. This chain links TRBV28 with TRBJ1-1; a possible D gene is TRBD1 (5 bases). Trimming removed 5 bases from V and 0 bases from J, with 13 bases in between. Germline loops: CDR1 MDHEN, CDR2 SYDVKM. The CDR3 consists of 15 residues.

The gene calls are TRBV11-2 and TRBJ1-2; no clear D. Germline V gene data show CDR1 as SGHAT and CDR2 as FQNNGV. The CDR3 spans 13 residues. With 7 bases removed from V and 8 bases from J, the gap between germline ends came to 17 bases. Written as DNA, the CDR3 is TGTGCCAGCACCATAAGACCTGGGGAAGGCTACACCTTC. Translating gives CASTIRPGEGYTF. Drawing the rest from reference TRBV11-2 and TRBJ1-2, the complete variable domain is EAGVAQSPRYKIIEKRQSVAFWCNPISGHATLYWYQQILGQGPKLLIQFQNNGVVDDSQLPKDRFSAERLKGVDSTLKIQPAKLEDSAVYLCASTIRPGEGYTFGSGTRLTVV.

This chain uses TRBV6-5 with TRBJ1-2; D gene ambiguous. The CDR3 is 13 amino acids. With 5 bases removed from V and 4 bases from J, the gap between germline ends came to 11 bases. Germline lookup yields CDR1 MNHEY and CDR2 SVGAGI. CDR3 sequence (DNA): TGTGCCAGCAGTGAAGCGGGCGGCTATGGCTACACCTTC. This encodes CASSEAGGYGYTF.

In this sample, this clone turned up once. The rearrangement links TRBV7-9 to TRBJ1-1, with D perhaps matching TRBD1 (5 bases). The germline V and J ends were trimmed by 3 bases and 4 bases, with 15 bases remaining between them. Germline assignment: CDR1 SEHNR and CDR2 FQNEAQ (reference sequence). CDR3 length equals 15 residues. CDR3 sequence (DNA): TGTGCCAGCAGCTTTGGGGGTCTAACTACCACTGAAGCTTTCTTT. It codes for CASSFGGLTTTEAFF.